This T cell receptor beta chain comes out of a study of cytomegalovirus exposure and HLA in healthy donors (dated by TCRdb to 2017 to 2019). Turning to the overall study: According to a later analysis, one platform produced both the approximately 110 validation repertoires and the 550 to 800 repertoires of the first cohort. The study aimed to test whether cataloging public T cell receptors could reveal signatures of past pathogen exposure. Besides the first cohort of roughly 700 subjects, a separate validation cohort made up of 90 to 150 different subjects was used. To predict cytomegalovirus infection status, the study brought together high-throughput TCR immunosequencing, statistical association of individual TCRs with disease status, and machine learning.

Separate from the roughly 650-subject first cohort, the validation cohort of around 130 subjects was the group to which the donors belonged. Beyond this particular receptor, the publication reports: The authors suggested that the approach could potentially be generalized to other disease states and immunological phenotypes. The validation cohort had no HLA typing available for a later analysis, so co-occurrence within that cohort was assessed over all 130 or so repertoires. Across donors, most TCR sequences were observed very rarely, whereas some public TCRs were present in many individuals. A total of 150 or so TCR beta chains were listed by the study as associated with cytomegalovirus. In a later analysis, TCRs clustered in the first cohort were found to also tend to co-occur in the roughly 120 validation repertoires, with about 94% of cluster scores above 0. In vitro tests confirmed that a few of the cytomegalovirus-associated TCR beta chains recognize cytomegalovirus antigens. The classifier was reported to diagnose cytomegalovirus status with high specificity and sensitivity in both the original cohort and the validation cohort.

Including the terminal cysteine and phenylalanine, the CDR3 comprises 14 residues. The sequence is cut down to CDR3 DNA, 42 bases in frame from base 1. CDR1 and CDR2 are read off the germline V gene as SGHRS and YFSETQ. At the junction V is shortened by 4 bases and J by 9 bases, with 17 bases in between. With respect to this clone: Its antigen is unknown. The input lacks base qualities; no much larger clone sits a single base away.

The receptor library was made with the immunoSEQ multiplex PCR assay. Processing in the source paper ran as follows. A statistical classification framework was developed to diagnose cytomegalovirus status using the catalog of TCR beta chain sequences. The immuneACCESS repertoire file appears here via TCRdb, limited to in-frame rearrangements. These files lack a portion of the clones; in checked studies, under half of the deficit traces to unresolved V genes, and the cause of the others is not known. The V and J calls and clone size are taken from that table; D and trimming were inferred from the DNA. The sample contains about 240,000 clones, 86% of them found a single time. 1% to 1.5% of the sample is taken by the ten largest.

What was sequenced was PBMCs. The receptor comes from a woman in her 30s in good health and CMV-seropositive. Recombination linked TRBV5-1 to TRBJ2-1, with TRBD2 perhaps the D gene, on 7 matching bases. The nucleotides read TGCGCCAGCAGCCAGAGGGGGGGAGCCAGTGAGCAGTTCTTC. It specifies CASSQRGGASEQFF.